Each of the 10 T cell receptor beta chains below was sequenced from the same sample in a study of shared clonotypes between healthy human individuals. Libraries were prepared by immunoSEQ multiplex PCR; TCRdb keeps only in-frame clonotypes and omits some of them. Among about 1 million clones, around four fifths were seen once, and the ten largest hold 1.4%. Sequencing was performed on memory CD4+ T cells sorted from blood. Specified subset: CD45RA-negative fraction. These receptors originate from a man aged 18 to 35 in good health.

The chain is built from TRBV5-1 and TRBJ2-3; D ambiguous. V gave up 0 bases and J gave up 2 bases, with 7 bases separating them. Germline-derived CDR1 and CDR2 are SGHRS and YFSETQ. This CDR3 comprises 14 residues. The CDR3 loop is CASSLGRYTDTQYF. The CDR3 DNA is TGCGCCAGCAGCTTGGGCCGGTACACAGATACGCAGTATTTT.

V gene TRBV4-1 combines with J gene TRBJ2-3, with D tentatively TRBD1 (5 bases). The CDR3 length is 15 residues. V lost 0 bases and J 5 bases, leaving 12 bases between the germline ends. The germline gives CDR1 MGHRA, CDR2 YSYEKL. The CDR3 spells CASSQDRVSLDTQYF. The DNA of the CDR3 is TGCGCCAGCAGCCAAGACAGGGTATCTTTAGATACGCAGTATTTT.

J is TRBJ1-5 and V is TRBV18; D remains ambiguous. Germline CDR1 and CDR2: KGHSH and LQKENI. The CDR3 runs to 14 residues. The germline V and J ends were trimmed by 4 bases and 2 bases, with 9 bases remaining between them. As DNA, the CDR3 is TGTGCCAGCTCACAAGACGCTGGCAATCAGCCCCAGCATTTT. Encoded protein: CASSQDAGNQPQHF.

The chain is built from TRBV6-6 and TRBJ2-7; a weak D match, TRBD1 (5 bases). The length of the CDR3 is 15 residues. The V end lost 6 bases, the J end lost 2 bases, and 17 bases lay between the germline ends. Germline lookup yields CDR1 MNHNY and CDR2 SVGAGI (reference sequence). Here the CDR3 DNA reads TGTGCCAGCAGCCTGGAGACAGAGTCCCCCTACGAGCAGTACTTC. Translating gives CASSLETESPYEQYF.

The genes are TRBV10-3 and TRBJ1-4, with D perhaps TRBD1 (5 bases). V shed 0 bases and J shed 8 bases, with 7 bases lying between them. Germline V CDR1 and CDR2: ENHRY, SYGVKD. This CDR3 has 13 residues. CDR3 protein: CAISESGDEKLFF. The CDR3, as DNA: TGTGCCATCAGTGAGTCGGGGGACGAAAAACTGTTTTTT.

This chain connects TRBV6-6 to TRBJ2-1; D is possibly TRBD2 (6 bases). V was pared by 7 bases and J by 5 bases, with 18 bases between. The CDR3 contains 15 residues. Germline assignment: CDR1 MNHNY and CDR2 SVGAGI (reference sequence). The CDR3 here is CASTVPGLEDNEQFF. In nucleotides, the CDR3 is TGTGCCAGCACAGTACCGGGACTCGAGGACAATGAGCAGTTCTTC.

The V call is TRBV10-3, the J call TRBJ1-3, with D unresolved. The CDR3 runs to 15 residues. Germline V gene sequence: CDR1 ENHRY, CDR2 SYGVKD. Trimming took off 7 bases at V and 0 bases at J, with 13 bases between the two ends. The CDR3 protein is CAIKPGPSSGNTIYF. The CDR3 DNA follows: TGTGCCATCAAGCCCGGTCCGAGCTCTGGAAACACCATATATTTT.

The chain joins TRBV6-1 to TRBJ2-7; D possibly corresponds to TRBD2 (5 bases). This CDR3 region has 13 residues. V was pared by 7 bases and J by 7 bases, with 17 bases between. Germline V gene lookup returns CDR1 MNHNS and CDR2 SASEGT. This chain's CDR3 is CASTLREGLEQYF. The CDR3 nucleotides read TGTGCCAGCACCTTACGGGAAGGTTTGGAGCAGTACTTC.

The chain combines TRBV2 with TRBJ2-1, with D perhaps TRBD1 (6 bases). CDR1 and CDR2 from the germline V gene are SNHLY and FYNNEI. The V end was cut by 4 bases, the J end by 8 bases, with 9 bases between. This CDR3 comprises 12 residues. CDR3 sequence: CASSVGGYEQFF. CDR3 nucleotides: TGTGCCAGCAGTGTTGGGGGCTATGAGCAGTTCTTC.

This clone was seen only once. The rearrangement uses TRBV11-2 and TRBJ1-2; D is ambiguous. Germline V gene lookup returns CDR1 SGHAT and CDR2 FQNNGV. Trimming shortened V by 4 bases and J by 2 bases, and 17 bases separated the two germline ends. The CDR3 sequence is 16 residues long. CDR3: CASSSKLPRLNYGYTF. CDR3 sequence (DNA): TGTGCCAGCAGCTCAAAGCTCCCTCGTCTAAACTATGGCTACACCTTC.